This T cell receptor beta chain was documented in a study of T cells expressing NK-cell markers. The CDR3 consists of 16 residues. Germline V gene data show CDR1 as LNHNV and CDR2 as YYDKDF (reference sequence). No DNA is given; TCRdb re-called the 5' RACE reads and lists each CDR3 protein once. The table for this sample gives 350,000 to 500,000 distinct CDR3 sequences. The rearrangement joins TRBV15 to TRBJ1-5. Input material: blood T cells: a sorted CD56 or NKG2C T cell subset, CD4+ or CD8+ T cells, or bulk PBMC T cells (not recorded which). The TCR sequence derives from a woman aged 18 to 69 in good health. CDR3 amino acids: CATSRGSLLINQPQHF.